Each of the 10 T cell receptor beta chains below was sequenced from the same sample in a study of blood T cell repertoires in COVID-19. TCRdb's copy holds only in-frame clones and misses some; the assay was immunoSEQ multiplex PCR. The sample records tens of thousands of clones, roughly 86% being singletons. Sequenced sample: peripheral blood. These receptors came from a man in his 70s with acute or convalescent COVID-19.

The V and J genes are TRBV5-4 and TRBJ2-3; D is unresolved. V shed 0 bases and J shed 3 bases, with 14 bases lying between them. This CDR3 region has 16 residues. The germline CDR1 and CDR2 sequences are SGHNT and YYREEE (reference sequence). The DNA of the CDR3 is TGTGCCAGCAGCTTGGGTTCTGCGGTTCGGACAGATACGCAGTATTTT. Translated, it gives CASSLGSAVRTDTQYF.

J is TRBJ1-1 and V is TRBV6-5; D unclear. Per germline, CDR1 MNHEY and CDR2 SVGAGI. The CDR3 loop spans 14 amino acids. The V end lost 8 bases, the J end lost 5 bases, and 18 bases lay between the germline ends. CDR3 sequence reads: CASRTVARGTEAFF. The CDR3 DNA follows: TGTGCCAGCCGGACGGTCGCACGCGGGACTGAAGCTTTCTTT.

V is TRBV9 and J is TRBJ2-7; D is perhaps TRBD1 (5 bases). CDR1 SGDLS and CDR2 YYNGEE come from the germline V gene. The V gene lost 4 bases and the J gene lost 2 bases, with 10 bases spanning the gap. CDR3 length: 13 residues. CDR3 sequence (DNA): TGTGCCAGCAGCCCAACAGGTGCCTACGAGCAGTACTTC. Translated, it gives CASSPTGAYEQYF.

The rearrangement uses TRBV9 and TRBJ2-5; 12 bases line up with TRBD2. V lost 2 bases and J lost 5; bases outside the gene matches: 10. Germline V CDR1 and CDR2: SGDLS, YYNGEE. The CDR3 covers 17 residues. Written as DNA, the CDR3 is TGTGCCAGCAGCGTCAGTCCACTAGCGGGGGGCGGTGAGACCCAGTACTTC. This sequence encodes CASSVSPLAGGGETQYF.

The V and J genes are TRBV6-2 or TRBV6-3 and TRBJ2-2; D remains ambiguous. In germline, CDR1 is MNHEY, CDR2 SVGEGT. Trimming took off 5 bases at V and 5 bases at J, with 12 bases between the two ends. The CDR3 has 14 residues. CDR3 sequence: CASSNYVVTGELFF. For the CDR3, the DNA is TGTGCCAGCAGTAACTACGTAGTAACCGGGGAGCTGTTTTTT.

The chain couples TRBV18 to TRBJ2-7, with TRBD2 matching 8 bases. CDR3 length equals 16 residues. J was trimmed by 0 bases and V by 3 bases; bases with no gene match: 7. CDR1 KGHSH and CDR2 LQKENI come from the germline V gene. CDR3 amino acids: CASSPQRGPRSYEQYF. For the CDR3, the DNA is TGTGCCAGCTCACCGCAGCGGGGGCCACGCTCCTACGAGCAGTACTTC.

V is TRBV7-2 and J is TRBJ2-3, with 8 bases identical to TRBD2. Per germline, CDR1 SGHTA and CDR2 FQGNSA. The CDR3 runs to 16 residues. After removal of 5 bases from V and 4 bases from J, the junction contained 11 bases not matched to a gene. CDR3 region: CASSRTTGGLSDTQYF. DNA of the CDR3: TGTGCCAGCAGCCGGACGACGGGAGGGCTTTCAGATACGCAGTATTTT.

The CDR3 region is CASSPADRETEAFF. Written as DNA, the CDR3 is TGCGCCAGCAGCCCTGCAGACAGGGAAACTGAAGCTTTCTTT. The V call is TRBV5-1, the J call TRBJ1-1; TRBD1 matches 7 bases. The CDR3 has 14 residues. Germline V gene sequence: CDR1 SGHRS, CDR2 YFSETQ. V shed 4 bases, J shed 5 bases, and the junction held 8 bases outside the gene matches.

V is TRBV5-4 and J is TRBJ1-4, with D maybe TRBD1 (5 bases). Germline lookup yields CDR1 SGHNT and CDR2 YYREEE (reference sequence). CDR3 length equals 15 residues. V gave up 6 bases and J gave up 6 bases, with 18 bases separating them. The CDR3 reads CASIPRPGVDEKLFF. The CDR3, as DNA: TGTGCCAGCATTCCTCGCCCGGGGGTGGATGAAAAACTGTTTTTT.

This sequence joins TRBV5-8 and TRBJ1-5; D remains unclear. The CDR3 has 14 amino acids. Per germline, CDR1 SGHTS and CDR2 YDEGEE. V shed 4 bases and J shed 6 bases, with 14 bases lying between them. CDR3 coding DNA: TGTGCCAGCAGCAAGGACCCTCGGGGTCAGCCCCAGCATTTT. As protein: CASSKDPRGQPQHF. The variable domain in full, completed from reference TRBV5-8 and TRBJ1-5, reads EAGVTQSPTHLIKTRGQQATLRCSPISGHTSVYWYQQALGLGLQFLLWYDEGEERNRGNFPPRFSGRQFPNYSSELNVNALELEDSALYLCASSKDPRGQPQHFGDGTRLSIL.